This T cell receptor beta chain derives from a study of blood T cell repertoires in COVID-19. Study in general: COVID-19 samples, acute and convalescent, were from the United States, Italy and Spain. In each case, the material was cDNA or gDNA derived from T cells, B-cell-depleted T cells, or PBMCs.

The repertoire was sequenced with immunoSEQ multiplex PCR; TCRdb's copy has only in-frame clones and lacks some. The data contain some 220,000 clones, around four fifths of them singletons. The CDR3 runs 18 residues. V lost 5 bases, J lost 5 bases, and 14 bases stayed unmatched. The germline V gene encodes CDR1 KGHSH and CDR2 LQKENI. The chain is built from TRBV18 and TRBJ2-7, with 14 nucleotides matching TRBD2. The receptor comes from a woman in her 70s with COVID-19, enrolled during active disease. Source material: peripheral blood. The CDR3 bases are TGTGCCAGCTCATCTGTAATGGGGACTAGCGGGAGCCCAAACGAGCAGTACTTC. It encodes CASSSVMGTSGSPNEQYF.